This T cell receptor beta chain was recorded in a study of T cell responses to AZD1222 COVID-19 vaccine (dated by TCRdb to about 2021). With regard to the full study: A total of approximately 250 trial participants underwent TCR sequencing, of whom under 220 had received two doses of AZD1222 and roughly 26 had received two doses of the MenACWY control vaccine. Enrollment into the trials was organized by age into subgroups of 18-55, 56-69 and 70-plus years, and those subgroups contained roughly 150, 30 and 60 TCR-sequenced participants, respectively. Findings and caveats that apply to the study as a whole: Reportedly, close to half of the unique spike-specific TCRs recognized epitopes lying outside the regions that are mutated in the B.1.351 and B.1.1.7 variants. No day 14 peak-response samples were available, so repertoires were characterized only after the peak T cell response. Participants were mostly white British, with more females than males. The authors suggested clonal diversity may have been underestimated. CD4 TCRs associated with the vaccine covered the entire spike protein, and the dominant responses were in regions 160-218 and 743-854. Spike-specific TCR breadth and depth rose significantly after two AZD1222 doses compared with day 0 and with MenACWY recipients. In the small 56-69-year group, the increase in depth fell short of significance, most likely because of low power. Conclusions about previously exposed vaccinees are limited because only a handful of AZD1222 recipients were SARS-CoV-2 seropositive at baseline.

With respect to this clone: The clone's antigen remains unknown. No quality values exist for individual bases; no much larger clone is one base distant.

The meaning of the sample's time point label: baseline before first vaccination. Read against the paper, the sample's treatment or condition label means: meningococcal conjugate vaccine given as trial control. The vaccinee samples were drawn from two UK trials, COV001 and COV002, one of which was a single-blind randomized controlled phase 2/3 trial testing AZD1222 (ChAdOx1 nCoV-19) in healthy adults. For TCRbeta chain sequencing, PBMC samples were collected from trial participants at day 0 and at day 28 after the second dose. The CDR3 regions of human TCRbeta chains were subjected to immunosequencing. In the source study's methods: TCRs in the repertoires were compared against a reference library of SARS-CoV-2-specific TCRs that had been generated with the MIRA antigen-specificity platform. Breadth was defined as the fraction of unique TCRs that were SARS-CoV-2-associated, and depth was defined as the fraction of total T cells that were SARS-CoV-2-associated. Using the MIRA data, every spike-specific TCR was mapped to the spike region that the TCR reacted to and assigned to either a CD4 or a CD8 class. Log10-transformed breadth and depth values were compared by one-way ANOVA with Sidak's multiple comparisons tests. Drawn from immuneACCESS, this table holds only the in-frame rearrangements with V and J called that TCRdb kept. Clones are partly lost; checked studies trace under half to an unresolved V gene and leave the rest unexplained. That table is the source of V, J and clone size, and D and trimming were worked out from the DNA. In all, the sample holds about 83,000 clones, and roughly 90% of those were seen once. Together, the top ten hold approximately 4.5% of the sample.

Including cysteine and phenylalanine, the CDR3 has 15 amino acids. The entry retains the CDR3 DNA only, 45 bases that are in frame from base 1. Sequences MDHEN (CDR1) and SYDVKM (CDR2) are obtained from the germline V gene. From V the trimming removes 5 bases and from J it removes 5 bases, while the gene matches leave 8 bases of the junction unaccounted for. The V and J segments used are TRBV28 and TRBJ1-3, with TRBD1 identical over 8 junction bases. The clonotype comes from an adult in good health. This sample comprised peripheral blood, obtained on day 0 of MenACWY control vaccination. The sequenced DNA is TGTGCCAGCAGTCCGGGGACAGGCGACAGAAACACCATATATTTT. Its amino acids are CASSPGTGDRNTIYF.